The sequence of this TCR beta chain was determined in a study of blood T cell repertoires in COVID-19. Germline lookup yields CDR1 SGHRS and CDR2 YFSETQ. The CDR3 extends over 15 amino acids. V lost 0 bases to trimming and J lost 6 bases; unmatched junction nucleotides: 6. Per the authors' pipeline: Amplification of reference gene primers provided the estimated nucleated cell counts. TCRdb's copy holds only in-frame clones and misses some; the assay was immunoSEQ multiplex PCR. The DNA gave D and trimming, while V, J and clone size come from that table. Of about 210,000 clones listed, roughly 81% are singletons.

The sample consisted of peripheral blood. This TCR derives from a woman between 50 and 59 years old with active or convalescent COVID-19. The chain combines TRBV5-1 with TRBJ2-1; 7 nucleotides agree with TRBD2. This CDR3 reads CASSLEAGTGNEQFF. CDR3 DNA: TGCGCCAGCAGCTTGGAAGCGGGAACGGGCAATGAGCAGTTCTTC.